This T cell receptor beta chain emerged from a study of Ad26.COV2.S vaccination and SARS-CoV-2 variants. General study points: Non-spike TCR breadth did not differ much between vaccine and placebo recipients.

Libraries were prepared by immunoSEQ multiplex PCR; TCRdb keeps only in-frame clonotypes and omits some of them. Among fewer than 500,000 clones listed, 80% to 90% were seen once. Treatment meaning: around 19 received Ad26.COV2.S at low or high dose, single or two shots; five or six received placebo; per-sample allocation not given. The samples date from day 63 after the first vaccine or placebo injection. Concerning this clone: Antigen specificity is unknown.

The source of this sequence is a person between 18 and 65 years old who received the Ad26.COV2.S COVID-19 vaccine or a placebo. The sample in question was peripheral blood, obtained in a trial of Ad26.COV2.S vaccine versus placebo.

In nucleotides, the CDR3 is TGTGCCAGCAGTCGTGGGGGCCGCTCCTACGAGCAGTACTTC. Its protein is CASSRGGRSYEQYF. The chain employs TRBV6-5 and TRBJ2-7; tentatively, D is TRBD1 (6 bases). The V end lost 5 bases, the J end lost 0 bases, and 11 bases lay between the germline ends. The CDR3 loop spans 14 amino acids. Germline V gene lookup returns CDR1 MNHEY and CDR2 SVGAGI.